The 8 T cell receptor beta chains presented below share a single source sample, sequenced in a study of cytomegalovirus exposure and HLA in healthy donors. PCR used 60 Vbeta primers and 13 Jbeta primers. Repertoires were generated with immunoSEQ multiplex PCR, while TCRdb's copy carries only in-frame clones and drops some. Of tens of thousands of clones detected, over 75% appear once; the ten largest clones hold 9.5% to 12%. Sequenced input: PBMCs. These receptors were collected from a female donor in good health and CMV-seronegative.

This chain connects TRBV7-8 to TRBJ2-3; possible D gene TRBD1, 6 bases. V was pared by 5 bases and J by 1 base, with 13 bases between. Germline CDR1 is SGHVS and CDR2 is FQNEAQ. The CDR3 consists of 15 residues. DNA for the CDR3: TGTGCCAGCAGCACCCGACAGGCCCGCACAGATACGCAGTATTTT. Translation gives CASSTRQARTDTQYF.

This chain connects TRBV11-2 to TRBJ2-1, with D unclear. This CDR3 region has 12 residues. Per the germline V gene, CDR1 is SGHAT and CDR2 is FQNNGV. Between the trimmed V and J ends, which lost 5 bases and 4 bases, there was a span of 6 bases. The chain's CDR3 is CASSTSYNEQFF. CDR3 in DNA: TGTGCCAGCAGCACCAGTTACAATGAGCAGTTCTTC.

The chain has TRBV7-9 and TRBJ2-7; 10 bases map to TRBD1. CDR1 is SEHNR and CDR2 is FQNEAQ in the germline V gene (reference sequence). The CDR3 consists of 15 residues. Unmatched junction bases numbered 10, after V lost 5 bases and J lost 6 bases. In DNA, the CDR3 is TGTGCCAGCAGCACCACCGGGACAGGGGAGGCCGAGCAGTACTTC. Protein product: CASSTTGTGEAEQYF.

CDR3 loop: CASSYARTYTGELFF. The CDR3 DNA reads as TGTGCCAGCAGTTACGCCCGGACTTACACCGGGGAGCTGTTTTTT. The genes are TRBV6-6 and TRBJ2-2; tentatively, D is TRBD2 (5 bases). V was cut by 2 bases and J by 3 bases, with 10 bases left in between. The CDR3 covers 15 residues. CDR1 is MNHNY, CDR2 SVGAGI, per germline (reference sequence).

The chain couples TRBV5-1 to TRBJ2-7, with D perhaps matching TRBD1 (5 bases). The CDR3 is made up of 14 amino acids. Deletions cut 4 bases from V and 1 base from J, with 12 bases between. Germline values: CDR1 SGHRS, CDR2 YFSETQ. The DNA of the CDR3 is TGCGCCAGCAGCCTACCGACAGTTTCCTACGAGCAGTACTTC. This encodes CASSLPTVSYEQYF.

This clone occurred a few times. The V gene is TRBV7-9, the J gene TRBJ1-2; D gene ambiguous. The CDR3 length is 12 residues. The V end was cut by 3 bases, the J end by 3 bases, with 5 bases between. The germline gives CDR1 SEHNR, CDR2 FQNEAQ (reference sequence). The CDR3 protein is CASSLADYGYTF. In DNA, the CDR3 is TGTGCCAGCAGCTTGGCAGACTATGGCTACACCTTC.

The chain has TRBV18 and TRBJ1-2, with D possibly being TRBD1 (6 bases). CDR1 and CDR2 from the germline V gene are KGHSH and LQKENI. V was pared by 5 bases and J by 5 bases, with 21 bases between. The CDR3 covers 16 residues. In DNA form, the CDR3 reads TGTGCCAGCTCATCCCTACCCGGGACAACTCCATATGGCTACACCTTC. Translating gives CASSSLPGTTPYGYTF.

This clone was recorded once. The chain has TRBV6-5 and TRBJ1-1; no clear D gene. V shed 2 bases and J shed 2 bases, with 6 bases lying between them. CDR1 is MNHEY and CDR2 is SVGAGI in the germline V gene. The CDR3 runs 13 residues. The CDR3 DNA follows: TGTGCCAGCAGTTACGCGGTTAACACTGAAGCTTTCTTT. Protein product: CASSYAVNTEAFF.